The rows below give T cell receptor beta chains drawn from one sample of a study of blood T cell repertoires in COVID-19. Clones were sequenced by immunoSEQ multiplex PCR, and TCRdb holds only the in-frame ones, with some missing. Of over 85,000 clones detected, around four fifths appear once; the ten largest clones hold over 9.5%. Sequenced input: peripheral blood. The receptors were sampled from a man aged 40-55 years with active or convalescent COVID-19. The conserved cysteine and the conserved F or W are not part of the CDR3 here. Each record gives: V gene, J gene, CDR3 protein.

TRBV29-1	TRBJ2-7	SVKRGTAAFEQY
TRBV19	TRBJ2-2	ASSKQSQNTGELF
TRBV5-6	TRBJ1-1	ASSQRLQSRFIAF
TRBV14	TRBJ2-5	ASSQGGETQY
TRBV2	TRBJ1-2	ASRLGQDGYT
TRBV6-1	TRBJ1-4	ASSDRQDNEKLF
TRBV3-1/TRBV3-2	TRBJ1-3	ASSQESLSGNTIY
TRBV3-1/TRBV3-2	TRBJ2-1	ASSQRGSYNEQF
TRBV18	TRBJ1-1	ASSPEVIAMNTEAF
TRBV18	TRBJ1-3	ASSPLTGLSGNTIY
TRBV6-6	TRBJ2-7	ASSYSSLDSYEQY
TRBV19	TRBJ1-5	ASGGGNQPQH
TRBV4-3	TRBJ2-5	ASSQDTAVQETQY
TRBV5-5	TRBJ1-6	ASSLEQPNSPLH
TRBV4-2	TRBJ2-7	ASSQGGGSAYEQY
TRBV5-6	TRBJ2-1	ASSSTGLGYNEQF
TRBV29-1	TRBJ1-1	SVRRGQGVPGFETAF
TRBV5-1	TRBJ2-7	ASSLRAQGDYEQY
TRBV5-1	TRBJ2-3	ASSSKRGNTDTQY
TRBV25-1	TRBJ1-1	ASSDRGLEAF
TRBV25-1	TRBJ2-3	ASSFVSTDTQY
TRBV2	TRBJ1-6	ASSELGQGRSPLH
TRBV3-1/TRBV3-2	TRBJ1-6	ASSQVRVSPLH
TRBV27	TRBJ2-7	ASRNRGGQQY
TRBV12-5	TRBJ1-5	ASGLGGGQPQH
TRBV11-2	TRBJ1-5	ASSLGRQGGAQPQH
TRBV5-1	TRBJ2-1	ASSLDTPSYNEQF
TRBV4-1	TRBJ1-6	ASSQDQAGNSPLH
TRBV6-2/TRBV6-3	TRBJ1-1	ASSSDRGRGNTEAF
TRBV18	TRBJ1-5	ASSPRGQGGGNQPQH
TRBV10-1	TRBJ1-4	ASSEGGAGEKLF
TRBV12-5	TRBJ2-7	ASAPDRGTGSYEQY
TRBV3-1/TRBV3-2	TRBJ2-1	ASSGRTQGSNEQF
TRBV30	TRBJ2-3	AWSPPGNTQY
TRBV6-5	TRBJ1-4	ASSSERNPEEEKLF
TRBV30	TRBJ1-1	AWSHGTEAF
TRBV5-4	TRBJ2-2	ASSLESRDRGGGELF
TRBV14	TRBJ2-2	ASSQGAGAGTGELF